One sample yielded the 15 T cell receptor beta chains listed below, sequenced in a study of early T cells in non-severe SARS-CoV-2 infection. From the 5' RACE reads, TCRdb called clonotypes with MiXCR, one entry per CDR3 protein. This table holds about 70,000 distinct CDR3 sequences, around 13% found once. Input material: whole blood. All receptors derive from an adult who was a healthcare worker with PCR-confirmed SARS-CoV-2 infection or an uninfected control (not recorded which).

Ten or more counts support this clonotype. The gene calls are TRBV6-1 and TRBJ1-2; D gene unclear. The V end was cut by 2 bases, the J end by 4 bases, with 11 bases between. The CDR3 consists of 14 residues. Germline V CDR1 and CDR2: MNHNS, SASEGT. The CDR3 spells CASSEIITVYGYTF. CDR3 sequence (DNA): TGTGCCAGCAGTGAAATTATTACCGTCTATGGCTACACCTTC.

CDR3 nucleotides: TGCAGCGTTCCACTGAATTACTATGGCTACACCTTC. This encodes CSVPLNYYGYTF. This chain uses TRBV29-1 with TRBJ1-2; D ambiguous. V was shortened by 5 bases and J by 3 bases, with 10 bases between the two germline ends. The CDR3 consists of 12 residues. Germline V gene sequence: CDR1 SQVTM, CDR2 ANQGSEA.

In this sample, this clonotype turned up many times. V and J are TRBV30 and TRBJ2-5, with 7 bases that match TRBD1. The CDR3 totals 11 residues. V lost 3 bases to trimming and J lost 5 bases; unmatched junction nucleotides: 0. Germline values: CDR1 GTSNPN, CDR2 SVGIG (reference sequence). CDR3 sequence: CAWSRGETQYF. CDR3 sequence (DNA): TGTGCCTGGAGCAGGGGGGAGACCCAGTACTTC.

In its sample, this clonotype was seen many times. The CDR3 loop is CASKGRKNTEAFF. The CDR3, as DNA: TGTGCCAGCAAGGGACGGAAGAACACTGAAGCTTTCTTT. The chain links TRBV25-1 to TRBJ1-1, with D possibly matching TRBD1 (5 bases). The germline gives CDR1 MGHDK, CDR2 SYGVNS. The V end was cut by 7 bases, the J end by 1 base, with 10 bases between. This CDR3 has 13 residues.

This clonotype was counted many times. The chain uses TRBV6-4 and TRBJ2-3; D is possibly TRBD1 or TRBD2 (5 bases each). Germline lookup yields CDR1 MRHNA and CDR2 SNTAGT. V shed 6 bases and J shed 2 bases, with 12 bases lying between them. This CDR3 contains 14 residues. CDR3 protein: CASRPGPLTDTQYF. DNA of the CDR3: TGTGCCAGCAGGCCGGGACCCCTCACAGATACGCAGTATTTT.

This clonotype was recorded many times. The J gene is TRBJ2-1, the V gene TRBV11-2; TRBD2 agrees at 8 bases. Per germline, CDR1 SGHAT and CDR2 FQNNGV. The CDR3 is 16 residues long. V dropped 5 bases and J dropped 7; count of bases not matched to a gene: 13. The CDR3 is CASSPLYGRAGNEQFF. The CDR3 DNA reads as TGTGCCAGCAGCCCTCTCTACGGGAGGGCCGGGAATGAGCAGTTCTTC.

Ten or more counts support this clonotype. Here the CDR3 DNA reads TGCGCCAGCAGCCAAGATTTGGCAAAACTGAACACCGGGGAGCTGTTTTTT. It is translated as CASSQDLAKLNTGELFF. J is TRBJ2-2 and V is TRBV4-3, with D unclear. Trimming took off 0 bases at V and 1 base at J, with 12 bases between the two ends. CDR1 and CDR2 (germline): LGHNA, YSLEER. The CDR3 consists of 17 residues.

This clonotype appeared many times. The genes are TRBV20-1 and TRBJ2-5; 9 bases agree with TRBD2. Germline CDR1 reads DFQATT; CDR2 reads SNEGSKA (reference sequence). V dropped 5 bases and J dropped 2; count of bases not matched to a gene: 6. This CDR3 is 14 amino acids long. CDR3 residues: CSARSGGSQETQYF. The CDR3 region has the DNA TGCAGTGCTCGCAGCGGGGGGTCACAAGAGACCCAGTACTTC.

This clonotype occurred many times. The chain has TRBV6-5 and TRBJ2-2; 10 bases match TRBD1. The junction had 5 bases not matched to a gene; V was cut back by 9 bases and J by 4 bases. This CDR3 is built from 14 residues. Germline CDR1 reads MNHEY; CDR2 reads SVGAGI. The CDR3 nucleotides are TGTGCCAGGAACCGGACAGGGGGCACCGGGGAGCTGTTTTTT. Protein product: CARNRTGGTGELFF.

This clonotype came up once. The chain joins TRBV7-9 to TRBJ2-2, with 8 nucleotides matching TRBD1. CDR1 and CDR2 from the germline V gene are SEHNR and FQNEAQ (reference sequence). This CDR3 is 15 amino acids long. The J segment lost 6 bases and the V segment lost 5 bases, leaving 8 bases of the junction unmatched. CDR3 loop: CASSRQGTEAGELFF. The CDR3 DNA is TGTGCCAGCAGCCGACAGGGGACAGAGGCCGGGGAGCTGTTTTTT.

This clonotype has only one observation. A much larger clone differs from this one at a single base, so this may be a read error. The conserved closing phenylalanine or tryptophan is absent in this CDR3, likely reflecting a read error. The chain uses TRBV4-3 and TRBJ2-7, with a tentative D call TRBD1 (5 bases). Deletions cut 0 bases from V and 2 bases from J, with 11 bases between. The CDR3 runs 15 residues. Germline V gene data show CDR1 as LGHNA and CDR2 as YSLEER. The CDR3 nucleotides read TGCGCCAGCAGCCAAGATTGGTCAGGGACCTACGAGCAGTACCTC. Translated, it gives CASSQDWSGTYEQYL.

This clonotype was seen at least ten times. This rearrangement joins TRBV19 to TRBJ2-3; TRBD1 matches at 7 bases. Per germline, CDR1 LNHDA and CDR2 SQIVND (reference sequence). This CDR3 comprises 16 residues. V lost 4 bases to trimming and J lost 0 bases; unmatched junction nucleotides: 7. In nucleotides, the CDR3 is TGTGCCAGTAGTAGGAGACAGGGTTGGAGCACAGATACGCAGTATTTT. Translated: CASSRRQGWSTDTQYF. The full variable domain, its missing parts supplied by reference TRBV19 and TRBJ2-3, is DGGITQSPKYLFRKEGQNVTLSCEQNLNHDAMYWYRQDPGQGLRLIYYSQIVNDFQKGDIAEGYSVSREKKESFPLTVTSAQKNPTAFYLCASSRRQGWSTDTQYFGPGTRLTVL.

CDR3 sequence (DNA): TGTGCCACCAGTGACCCAGGGGTTGGGGAGCAGTTCTTC. Protein sequence: CATSDPGVGEQFF. This chain uses TRBV24-1 with TRBJ2-1, with D tentatively TRBD1 (6 bases). This CDR3 contains 13 residues. Germline assignment: CDR1 KGHDR and CDR2 SFDVKD. V was clipped by 4 bases and J by 10 bases, with 13 bases between them.

This clonotype was observed many times. J is TRBJ1-5 and V is TRBV19; D ambiguous. Germline values: CDR1 LNHDA, CDR2 SQIVND (reference sequence). This CDR3 region has 13 residues. V dropped 9 bases and J dropped 6 bases, with 15 bases sitting between them. The CDR3: CASPDLMAQPQHF. DNA for the CDR3: TGTGCCAGCCCTGATCTGATGGCTCAGCCCCAGCATTTT.

Ten or more counts support this clonotype. The chain has TRBV12-3 or TRBV12-4 and TRBJ2-7, with D tentatively TRBD2 (6 bases). The CDR3 covers 15 residues. Trimming took off 6 bases at V and 6 bases at J, with 21 bases between the two ends. The CDR3 coding sequence is TGTGCCAGCAGCCTGGGTGGAGCTTTGGGAGGCGAGCAGTACTTC. Protein sequence: CASSLGGALGGEQYF.